These T cell receptor beta chains were read from a single sample in a study of prognosis after radiotherapy for stage I lung cancer. From the multiplex PCR reads, TCRdb called clonotypes with MiXCR, one entry per CDR3 protein. This table has roughly 25,000 distinct CDR3 sequences, more than 45% appearing once. Specimen: PBMCs, collected before or after stereotactic body radiation therapy (not recorded which). These receptors all come from a donor of 50 years or more with non-small cell lung cancer. Each CDR3 is given with its conserved first and last residue. The D gene is left open where the match is weak. For some rows the clone size is stated as once, few or many, or as a class when expanded; others skip it.

>TRBJ1-1|TRBV10-3|many|TRBD1
TGTGCCATCAGTACGACAGGGACGGACACTGAAGCTTTCTTT
CAISTTGTDTEAFF
>TRBJ2-3|TRBV5-4|few|.
TGTGCCAGCACCATGGGTCGGGGCGGGGGCACAGATACGCAGTATTTT
CASTMGRGGGTDTQYF
>TRBJ1-6|TRBV19|once|TRBD1
TGTGCCAGCAGTGTACAGGGGCTGGATTCACCCCTCCACTTT
CASSVQGLDSPLHF
>TRBJ1-2|TRBV6-1|.|TRBD1
TGTGCCAGCAGCACGGGACAGGGGGCGTCGAACTATGGCTACACCTTC
CASSTGQGASNYGYTF
>TRBJ1-2|TRBV30|once|.
TGTGCCTGGCTGGGATGGAGGAGAGGTCGGAATCTTGGCTACACCTTC
CAWLGWRRGRNLGYTF
>TRBJ2-2|TRBV4-2|.|TRBD2
TGTGCCAGCAGTCCCTCTCCTAGCGGGCCCGGGGAGCTGTTTTTT
CASSPSPSGPGELFF
>TRBJ2-7|TRBV20-1|.|.
TGCAGTGCCATAGACCGAATCAGAAGCTATAACGAGCAGTACTTC
CSAIDRIRSYNEQYF
>TRBJ2-3|TRBV18|many|.
TGTGCCAGCTCACCTCTCCCCGGGACAATGATCACAGATACGCAGTATTTT
CASSPLPGTMITDTQYF
>TRBJ2-7|TRBV6-1|.|.
TGTGCCAGCAGTGAAATGCAGACTAGGGAGTTC
CASSEMQTREF
>TRBJ1-5|TRBV28|many|.
TGTGCCAGCAGTCTCGCGGGTTGGGACGGATGGAATCAGCCCCAGCATTTT
CASSLAGWDGWNQPQHF
>TRBJ2-6|TRBV27|many|.
TGTGCCAGCAGTTCCCAGGGTGCTGGGGCCAACGTCCTGACTTTC
CASSSQGAGANVLTF
>TRBJ2-3|TRBV27|.|.
TGTGCCAGCAGGTGGGCTGGACCAGATACGCAGTATTTT
CASRWAGPDTQYF
>TRBJ1-1|TRBV20-1|many|.
TGCAGTGCTGGGGCAATCCACACTGAAGCTTTCTTT
CSAGAIHTEAFF
>TRBJ2-5|TRBV5-1|.|TRBD1
TGCGCCAGCAGCTTCGGGACAGGGATGGAGACCCAGTACTTC
CASSFGTGMETQYF
>TRBJ2-1|TRBV4-1|many|.
TGCGCCAGCAGCCAAGGTTTCGATGAGCAGTTCTTC
CASSQGFDEQFF
>TRBJ1-2|TRBV20-1|many|TRBD1
TGCAGTGCGAGAGGGACAGGGGTTCCCTCTAACTATGGCTACACCTTC
CSARGTGVPSNYGYTF
>TRBJ1-5|TRBV30|.|TRBD1
TGTGCCTGGAGCGACAGGGGATTATTCAATCAGCCCCAGCATTTT
CAWSDRGLFNQPQHF
>TRBJ2-1|TRBV19|many|TRBD2
TGTGCCAGTAGTATAGTTCTAGCGGGAAGGGATGAGCAGTTCTTC
CASSIVLAGRDEQFF